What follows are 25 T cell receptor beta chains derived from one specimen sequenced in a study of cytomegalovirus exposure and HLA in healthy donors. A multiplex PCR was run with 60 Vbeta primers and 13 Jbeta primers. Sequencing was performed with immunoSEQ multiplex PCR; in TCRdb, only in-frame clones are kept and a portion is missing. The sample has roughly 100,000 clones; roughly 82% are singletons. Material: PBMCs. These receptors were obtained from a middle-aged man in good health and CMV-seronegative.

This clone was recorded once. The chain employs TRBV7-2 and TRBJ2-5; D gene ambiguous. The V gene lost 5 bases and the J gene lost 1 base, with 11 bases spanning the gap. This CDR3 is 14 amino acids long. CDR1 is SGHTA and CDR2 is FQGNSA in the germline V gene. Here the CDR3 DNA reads TGTGCCAGCAGCCCGTCATCAGGCCAAGAGACCCAGTACTTC. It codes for CASSPSSGQETQYF.

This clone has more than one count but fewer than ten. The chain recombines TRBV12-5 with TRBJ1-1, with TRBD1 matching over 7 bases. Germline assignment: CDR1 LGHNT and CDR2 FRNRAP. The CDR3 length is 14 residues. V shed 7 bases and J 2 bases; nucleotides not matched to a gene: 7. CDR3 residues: CASARTGKNTEAFF. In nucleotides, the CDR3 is TGTGCTAGTGCCCGGACAGGCAAAAACACTGAAGCTTTCTTT.

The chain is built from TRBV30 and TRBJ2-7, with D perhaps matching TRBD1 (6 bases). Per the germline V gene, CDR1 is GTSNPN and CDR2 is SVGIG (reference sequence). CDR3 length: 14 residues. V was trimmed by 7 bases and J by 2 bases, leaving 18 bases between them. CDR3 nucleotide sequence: TGTGCCTACCGCCCCAGGGGTCGACCCTACGAGCAGTACTTC. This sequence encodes CAYRPRGRPYEQYF.

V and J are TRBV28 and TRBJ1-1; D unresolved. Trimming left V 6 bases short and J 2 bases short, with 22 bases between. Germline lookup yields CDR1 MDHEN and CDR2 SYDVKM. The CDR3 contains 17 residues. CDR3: CASRTSVLLLGNTEAFF. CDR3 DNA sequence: TGTGCCAGCAGAACTAGTGTCCTCCTGTTGGGAAACACTGAAGCTTTCTTT.

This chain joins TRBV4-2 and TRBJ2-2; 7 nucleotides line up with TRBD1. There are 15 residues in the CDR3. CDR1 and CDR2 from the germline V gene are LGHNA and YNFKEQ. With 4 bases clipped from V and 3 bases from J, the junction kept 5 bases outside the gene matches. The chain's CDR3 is CASSPDRSYTGELFF. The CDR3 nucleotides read TGTGCCAGCAGCCCGGACAGGAGCTACACCGGGGAGCTGTTTTTT.

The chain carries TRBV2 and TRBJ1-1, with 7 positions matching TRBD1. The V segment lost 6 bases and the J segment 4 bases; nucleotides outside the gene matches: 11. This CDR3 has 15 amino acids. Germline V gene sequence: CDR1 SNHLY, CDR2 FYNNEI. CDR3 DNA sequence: TGTGCCAGCAGCGCACAGGGGTGGAAGTCCACTGAAGCTTTCTTT. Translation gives CASSAQGWKSTEAFF. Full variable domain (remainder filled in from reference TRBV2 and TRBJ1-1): EPEVTQTPSHQVTQMGQEVILRCVPISNHLYFYWYRQILGQKVEFLVSFYNNEISEKSEIFDDQFSVERPDGSNFTLKIRSTKLEDSAMYFCASSAQGWKSTEAFFGQGTRLTVV.

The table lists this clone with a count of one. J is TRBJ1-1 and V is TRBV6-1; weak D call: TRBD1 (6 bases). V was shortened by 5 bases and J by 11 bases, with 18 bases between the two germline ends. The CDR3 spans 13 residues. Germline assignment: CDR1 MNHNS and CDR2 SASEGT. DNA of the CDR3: TGTGCCAGCAGTTTCCAAACCAGGGGCTGGGCTTTCTTT. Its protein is CASSFQTRGWAFF.

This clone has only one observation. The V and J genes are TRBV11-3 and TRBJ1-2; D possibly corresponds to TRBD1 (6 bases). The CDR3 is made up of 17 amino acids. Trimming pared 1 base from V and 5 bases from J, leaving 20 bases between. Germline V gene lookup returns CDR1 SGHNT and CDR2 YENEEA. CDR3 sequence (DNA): TGTGCCAGCAGCTTAGTGTCCGAGGTCCCCGACAGGTATGGCTACACCTTC. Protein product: CASSLVSEVPDRYGYTF.

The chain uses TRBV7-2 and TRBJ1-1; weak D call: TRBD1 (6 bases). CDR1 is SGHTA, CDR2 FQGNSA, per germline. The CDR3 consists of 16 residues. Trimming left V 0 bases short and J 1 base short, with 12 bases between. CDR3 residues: CASSLAQTDRNTEAFF. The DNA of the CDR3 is TGTGCCAGCAGCTTAGCTCAAACGGACAGGAACACTGAAGCTTTCTTT.

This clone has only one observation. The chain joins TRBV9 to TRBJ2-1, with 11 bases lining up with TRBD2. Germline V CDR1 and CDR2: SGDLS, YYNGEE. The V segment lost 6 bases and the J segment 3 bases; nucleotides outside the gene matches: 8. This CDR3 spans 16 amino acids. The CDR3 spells CASNPGTSGFYNEQFF. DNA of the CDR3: TGTGCCAGCAACCCAGGGACTAGCGGCTTCTACAATGAGCAGTTCTTC.

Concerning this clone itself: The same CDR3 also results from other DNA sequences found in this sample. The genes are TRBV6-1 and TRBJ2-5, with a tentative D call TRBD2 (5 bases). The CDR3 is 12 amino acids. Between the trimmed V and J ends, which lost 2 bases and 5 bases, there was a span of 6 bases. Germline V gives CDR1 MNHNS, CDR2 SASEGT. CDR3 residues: CASSERGETQYF. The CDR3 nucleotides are TGTGCCAGCAGTGAAAGAGGGGAGACCCAGTACTTC.

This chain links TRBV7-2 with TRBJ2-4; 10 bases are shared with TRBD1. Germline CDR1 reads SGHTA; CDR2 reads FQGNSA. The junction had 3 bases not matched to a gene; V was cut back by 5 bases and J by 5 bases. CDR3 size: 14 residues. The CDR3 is CASSIGQGENIQYF. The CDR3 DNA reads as TGTGCCAGCAGCATCGGACAGGGGGAAAACATTCAGTACTTC.

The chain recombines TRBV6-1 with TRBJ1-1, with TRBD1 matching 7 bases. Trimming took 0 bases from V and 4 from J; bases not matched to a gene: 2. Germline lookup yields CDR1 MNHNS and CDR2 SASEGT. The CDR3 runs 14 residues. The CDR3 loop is CASSEARQGTEAFF. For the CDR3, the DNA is TGTGCCAGCAGTGAAGCGCGACAGGGCACTGAAGCTTTCTTT.

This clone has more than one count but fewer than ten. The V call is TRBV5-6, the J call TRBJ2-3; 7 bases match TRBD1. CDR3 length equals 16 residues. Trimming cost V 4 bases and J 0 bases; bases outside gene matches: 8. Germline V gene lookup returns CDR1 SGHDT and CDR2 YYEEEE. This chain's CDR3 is CASSRPGTASTDTQYF. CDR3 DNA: TGTGCCAGCAGCCGGCCCGGGACAGCGAGCACAGATACGCAGTATTTT. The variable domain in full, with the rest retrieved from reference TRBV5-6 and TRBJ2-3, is DAGVTQSPTHLIKTRGQQVTLRCSPKSGHDTVSWYQQALGQGPQFIFQYYEEEERQRGNFPDRFSGHQFPNYSSELNVNALLLGDSALYLCASSRPGTASTDTQYFGPGTRLTVL.

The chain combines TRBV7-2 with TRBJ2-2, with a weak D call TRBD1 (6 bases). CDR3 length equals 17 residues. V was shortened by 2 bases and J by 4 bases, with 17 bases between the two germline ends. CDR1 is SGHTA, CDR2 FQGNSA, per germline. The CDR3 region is CASSLKRSGVPTGELFF. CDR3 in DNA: TGTGCCAGCAGCTTAAAAAGGTCAGGGGTGCCCACCGGGGAGCTGTTTTTT.

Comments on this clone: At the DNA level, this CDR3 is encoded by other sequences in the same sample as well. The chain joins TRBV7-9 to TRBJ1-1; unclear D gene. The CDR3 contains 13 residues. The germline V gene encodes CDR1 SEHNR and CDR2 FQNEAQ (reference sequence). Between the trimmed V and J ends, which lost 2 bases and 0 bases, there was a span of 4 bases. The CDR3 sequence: CASSLTVNTEAFF. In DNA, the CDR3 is TGTGCCAGCAGCTTAACAGTGAACACTGAAGCTTTCTTT.

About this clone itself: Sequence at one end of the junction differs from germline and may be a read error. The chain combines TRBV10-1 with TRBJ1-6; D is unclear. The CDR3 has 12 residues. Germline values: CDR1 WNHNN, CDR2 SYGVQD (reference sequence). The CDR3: CASSDSGSPPHF. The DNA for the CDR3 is TGCGCCAGCAGTGATAGCGGTTCACCCCCCCACTTT.

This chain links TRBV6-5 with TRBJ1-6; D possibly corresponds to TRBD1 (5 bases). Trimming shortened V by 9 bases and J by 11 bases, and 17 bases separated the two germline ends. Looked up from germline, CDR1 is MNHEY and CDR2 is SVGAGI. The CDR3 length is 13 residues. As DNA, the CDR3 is TGTGCCAGTTACGCGGGGCTGGGGACACCCCTCCACTTT. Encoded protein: CASYAGLGTPLHF.

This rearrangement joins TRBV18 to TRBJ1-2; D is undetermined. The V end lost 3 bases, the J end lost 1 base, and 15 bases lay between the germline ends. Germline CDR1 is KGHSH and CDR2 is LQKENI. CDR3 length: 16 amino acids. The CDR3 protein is CASSPRLGTVNYGYTF. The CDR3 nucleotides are TGTGCCAGCTCACCTCGGCTGGGCACGGTTAACTATGGCTACACCTTC.

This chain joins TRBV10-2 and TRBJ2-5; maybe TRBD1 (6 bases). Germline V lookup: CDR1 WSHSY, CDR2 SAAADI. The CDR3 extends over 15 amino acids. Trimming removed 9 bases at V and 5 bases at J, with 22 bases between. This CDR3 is CASLGDDRFRETQYF. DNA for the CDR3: TGCGCCAGTCTTGGGGACGACAGGTTTCGGGAGACCCAGTACTTC.

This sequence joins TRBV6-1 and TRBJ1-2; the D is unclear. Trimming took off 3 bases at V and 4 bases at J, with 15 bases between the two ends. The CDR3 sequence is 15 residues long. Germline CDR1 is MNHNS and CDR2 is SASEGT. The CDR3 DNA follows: TGTGCCAGCAGTGATTCAAGACTCCTAGCCTATGGCTACACCTTC. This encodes CASSDSRLLAYGYTF.

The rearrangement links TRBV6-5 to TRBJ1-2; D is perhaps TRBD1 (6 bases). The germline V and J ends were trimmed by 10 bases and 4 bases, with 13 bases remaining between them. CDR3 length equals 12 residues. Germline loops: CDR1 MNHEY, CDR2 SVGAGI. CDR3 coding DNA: TGTGCCACTACCAGGGGTACCTATGGCTACACCTTC. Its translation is CATTRGTYGYTF.

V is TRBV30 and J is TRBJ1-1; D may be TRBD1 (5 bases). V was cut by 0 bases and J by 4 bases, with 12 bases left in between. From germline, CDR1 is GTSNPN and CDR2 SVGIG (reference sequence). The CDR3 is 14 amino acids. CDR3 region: CAWSVRRVGTEAFF. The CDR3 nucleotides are TGTGCCTGGAGTGTACGCAGGGTGGGCACTGAAGCTTTCTTT.

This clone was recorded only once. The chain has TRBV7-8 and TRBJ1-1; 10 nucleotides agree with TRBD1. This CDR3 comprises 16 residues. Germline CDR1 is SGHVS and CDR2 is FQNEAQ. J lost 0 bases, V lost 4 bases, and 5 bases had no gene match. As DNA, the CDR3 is TGTGCCAGCAGCTCAAGGGGGACAGGGGTGAACACTGAAGCTTTCTTT. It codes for CASSSRGTGVNTEAFF.

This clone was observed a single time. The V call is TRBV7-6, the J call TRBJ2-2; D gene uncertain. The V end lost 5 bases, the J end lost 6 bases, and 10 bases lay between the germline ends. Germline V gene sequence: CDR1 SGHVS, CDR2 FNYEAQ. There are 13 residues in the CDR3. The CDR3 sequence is CASSLDIPGELFF. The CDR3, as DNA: TGTGCCAGCAGCCTCGACATTCCCGGGGAGCTGTTTTTT.